This TCR beta chain stems from a study of shared T cell receptors in the human thymus. Produced via immunoSEQ multiplex PCR; TCRdb's table is partial and in-frame only. The sample yields under 850,000 clones, over 75% seen once. This CDR3 spans 16 amino acids. After removal of 7 bases from V and 0 bases from J, the junction contained 11 bases not matched to a gene. Per the germline V gene, CDR1 is LGHNA and CDR2 is YSLEER. These data were also reused for a study on human thymus T cells. In that study: It was healthy Finnish infants having corrective surgery for congenital heart defects who were the donors. The source of the thymus tissue was resections taken during corrective heart surgery. V and J gene usage appeared biased in thymic and blood repertoires. Related reports documented highly overlapping thymic repertoires among unrelated individuals.

This TCR came from a boy younger than two with a congenital heart defect. The chain combines TRBV4-3 with TRBJ2-7; TRBD2 matches at 8 bases. The material sequenced was thymocytes. The CDR3 DNA reads as TGCGCCAGCACCACCGGGTGCGGGAGGCCCTCCTACGAGCAGTACTTC. Its translation is CASTTGCGRPSYEQYF.